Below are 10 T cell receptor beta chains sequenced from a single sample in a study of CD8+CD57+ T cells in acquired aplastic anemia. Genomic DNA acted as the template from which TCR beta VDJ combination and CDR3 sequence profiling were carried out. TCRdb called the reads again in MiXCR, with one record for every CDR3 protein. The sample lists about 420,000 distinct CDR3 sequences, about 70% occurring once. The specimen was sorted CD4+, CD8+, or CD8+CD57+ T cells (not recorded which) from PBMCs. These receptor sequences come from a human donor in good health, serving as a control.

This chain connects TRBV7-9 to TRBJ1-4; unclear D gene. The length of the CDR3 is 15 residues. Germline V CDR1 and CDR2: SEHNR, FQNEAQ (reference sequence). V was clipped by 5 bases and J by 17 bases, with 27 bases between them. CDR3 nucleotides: TGTGCCAGCAGCAGGGCCAGGCGGCGCGAGCAGTACTTCTTTTTT. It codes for CASSRARRREQYFFF.

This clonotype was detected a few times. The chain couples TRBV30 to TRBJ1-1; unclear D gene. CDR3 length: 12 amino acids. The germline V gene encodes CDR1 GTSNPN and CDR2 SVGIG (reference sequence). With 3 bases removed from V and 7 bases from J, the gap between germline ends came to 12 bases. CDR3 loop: CAWRVLGLEAFF. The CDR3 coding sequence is TGTGCCTGGAGGGTTTTAGGCCTTGAAGCTTTCTTT. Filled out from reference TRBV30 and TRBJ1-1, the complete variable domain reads SQTIHQWPATLVQPVGSPLSLECTVEGTSNPNLYWYRQAAGRGLQLLFYSVGIGQISSEVPQNLSASRPQDRQFILSSKKLLLSDSGFYLCAWRVLGLEAFFGQGTRLTVV.

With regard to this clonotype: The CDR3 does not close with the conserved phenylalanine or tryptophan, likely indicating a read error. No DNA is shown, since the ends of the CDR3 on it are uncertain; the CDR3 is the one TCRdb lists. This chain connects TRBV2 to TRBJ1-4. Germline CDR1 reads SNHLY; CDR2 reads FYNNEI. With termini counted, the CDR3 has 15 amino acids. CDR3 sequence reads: CASTEGRNTEAIFGQ.

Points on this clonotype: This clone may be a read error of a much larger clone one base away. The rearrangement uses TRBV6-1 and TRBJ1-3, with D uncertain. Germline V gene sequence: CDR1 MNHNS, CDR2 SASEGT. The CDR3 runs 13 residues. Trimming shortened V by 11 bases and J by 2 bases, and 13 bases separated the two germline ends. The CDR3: CAGLGLTGNTIYF. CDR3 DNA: TGTGCCGGCTTGGGGTTGACTGGAAACACCATATATTTT.

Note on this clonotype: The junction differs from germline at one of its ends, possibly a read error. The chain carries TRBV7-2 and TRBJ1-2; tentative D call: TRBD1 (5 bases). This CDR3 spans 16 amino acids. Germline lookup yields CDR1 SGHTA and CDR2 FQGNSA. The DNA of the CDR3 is TGTGCCAGCAGCTTGGGAAGCGGACGCGGACACTATCGCTACACCTTC. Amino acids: CASSLGSGRGHYRYTF.

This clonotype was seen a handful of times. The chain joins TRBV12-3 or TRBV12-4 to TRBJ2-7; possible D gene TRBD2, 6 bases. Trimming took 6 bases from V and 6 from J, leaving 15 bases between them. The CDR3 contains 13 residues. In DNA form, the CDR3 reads TGTGCCAGCAGCTTGGCCCGGGGGAGCGAGCAGTACTTC. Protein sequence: CASSLARGSEQYF.

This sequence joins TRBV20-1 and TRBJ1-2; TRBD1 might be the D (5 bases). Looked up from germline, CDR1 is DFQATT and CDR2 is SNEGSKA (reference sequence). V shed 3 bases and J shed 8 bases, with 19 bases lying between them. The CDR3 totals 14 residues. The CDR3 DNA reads TGCAGTGCTAGGCGGACACCGAGCTCTAAGGGCTACACCTTC. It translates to CSARRTPSSKGYTF.

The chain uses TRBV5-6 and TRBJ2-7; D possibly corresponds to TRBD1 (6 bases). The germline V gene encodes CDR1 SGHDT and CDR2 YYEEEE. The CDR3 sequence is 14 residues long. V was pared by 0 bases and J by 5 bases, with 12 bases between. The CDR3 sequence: CASSLEAGQNEQYF. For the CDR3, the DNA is TGTGCCAGCAGCTTGGAGGCAGGACAGAACGAGCAGTACTTC.

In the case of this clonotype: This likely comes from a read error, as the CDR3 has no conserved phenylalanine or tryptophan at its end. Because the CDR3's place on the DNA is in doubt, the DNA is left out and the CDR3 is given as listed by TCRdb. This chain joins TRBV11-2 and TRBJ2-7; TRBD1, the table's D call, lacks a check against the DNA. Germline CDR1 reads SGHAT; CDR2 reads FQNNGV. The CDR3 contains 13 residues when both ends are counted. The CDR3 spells CASSLGLGDREYE.

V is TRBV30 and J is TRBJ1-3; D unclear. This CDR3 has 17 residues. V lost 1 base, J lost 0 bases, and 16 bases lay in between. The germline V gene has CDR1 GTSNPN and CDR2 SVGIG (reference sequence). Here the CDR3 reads CAWSGRSAQISGNTIYF. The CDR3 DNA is TGTGCCTGGAGTGGGCGGTCAGCCCAAATCTCTGGAAACACCATATATTTT.